This T cell receptor beta chain is drawn from a study of blood T cells in healthy people across ages. This clonotype was seen a handful of times. A sample-barcoded 5' primer and a J-beta primer mix were used in a second PCR of about 7 to 12 cycles. One entry per CDR3 protein, called by TCRdb with MiXCR from the 5' RACE reads. In the table there are roughly 1.5 million distinct CDR3 sequences, approximately 43% of which are singletons. Sequenced material: blood. This TCR came from a young woman in good health.

CDR3 bases: TGCGCCAGCAGCGTCGAAGGGCCGAACACTGAAGCTTTCTTT. The encoded protein is CASSVEGPNTEAFF. The J gene is TRBJ1-1, the V gene TRBV5-1; D unclear. The CDR3 has 14 amino acids. Trimming took off 4 bases at V and 1 base at J, with 11 bases between the two ends. Germline values: CDR1 SGHRS, CDR2 YFSETQ. The variable domain in full, completed from reference TRBV5-1 and TRBJ1-1, reads KAGVTQTPRYLIKTRGQQVTLSCSPISGHRSVSWYQQTPGQGLQFLFEYFSETQRNKGNFPGRFSGRQFSNSRSEMNVSTLELGDSALYLCASSVEGPNTEAFFGQGTRLTVV.